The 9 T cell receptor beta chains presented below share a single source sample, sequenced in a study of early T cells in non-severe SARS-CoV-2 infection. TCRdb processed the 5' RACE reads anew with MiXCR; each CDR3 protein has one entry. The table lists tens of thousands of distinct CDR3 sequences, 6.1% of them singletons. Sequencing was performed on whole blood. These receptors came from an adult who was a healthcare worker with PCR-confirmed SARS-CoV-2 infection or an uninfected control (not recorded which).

The CDR3 loop reads CASRLGPNTGELFF. CDR3 coding DNA: TGTGCCAGCAGACTTGGGCCTAACACCGGGGAGCTGTTTTTT. The rearrangement joins TRBV12-3 or TRBV12-4 to TRBJ2-2; D uncertain. Trimming removed 6 bases at V and 2 bases at J, with 10 bases between. The CDR3 loop spans 14 amino acids.

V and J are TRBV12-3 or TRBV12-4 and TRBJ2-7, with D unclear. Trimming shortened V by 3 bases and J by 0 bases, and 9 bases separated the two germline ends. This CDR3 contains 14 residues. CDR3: CASSFGFPSYEQYF. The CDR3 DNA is TGTGCCAGCAGTTTCGGCTTCCCCTCCTACGAGCAGTACTTC.

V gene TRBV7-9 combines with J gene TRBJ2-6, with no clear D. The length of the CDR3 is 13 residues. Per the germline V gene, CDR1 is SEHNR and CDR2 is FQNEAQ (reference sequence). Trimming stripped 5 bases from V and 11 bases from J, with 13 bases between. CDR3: CASSDDSTDVLTF. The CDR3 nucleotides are TGTGCCAGCAGCGATGATAGTACCGACGTCCTGACTTTC.

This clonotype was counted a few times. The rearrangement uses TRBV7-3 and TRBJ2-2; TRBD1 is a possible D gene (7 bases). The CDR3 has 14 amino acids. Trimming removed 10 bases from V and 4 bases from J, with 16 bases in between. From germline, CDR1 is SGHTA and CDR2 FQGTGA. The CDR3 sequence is CATRQGSGTGELFF. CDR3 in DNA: TGTGCCACCAGACAGGGTAGCGGCACCGGGGAGCTGTTTTTT. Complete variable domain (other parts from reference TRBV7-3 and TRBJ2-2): GAGVSQTPSNKVTEKGKYVELRCDPISGHTALYWYRQSLGQGPEFLIYFQGTGAADDSGLPNDRFFAVRPEGSVSTLKIQRTERGDSAVYLCATRQGSGTGELFFGEGSRLTVL.

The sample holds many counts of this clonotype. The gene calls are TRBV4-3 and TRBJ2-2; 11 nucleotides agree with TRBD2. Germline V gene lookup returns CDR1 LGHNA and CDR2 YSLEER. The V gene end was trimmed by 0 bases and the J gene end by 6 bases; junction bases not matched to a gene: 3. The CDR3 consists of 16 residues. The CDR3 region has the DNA TGCGCCAGCAGCCAAGATGTTAGCGGGGGGGCCGGGGAGCTGTTTTTT. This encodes CASSQDVSGGAGELFF.

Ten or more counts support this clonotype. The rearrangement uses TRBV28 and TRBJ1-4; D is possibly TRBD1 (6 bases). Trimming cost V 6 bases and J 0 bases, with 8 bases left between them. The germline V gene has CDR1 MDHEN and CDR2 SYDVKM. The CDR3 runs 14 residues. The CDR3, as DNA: TGTGCCAGCAGGGACAGTTCAACTAATGAAAAACTGTTTTTT. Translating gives CASRDSSTNEKLFF.

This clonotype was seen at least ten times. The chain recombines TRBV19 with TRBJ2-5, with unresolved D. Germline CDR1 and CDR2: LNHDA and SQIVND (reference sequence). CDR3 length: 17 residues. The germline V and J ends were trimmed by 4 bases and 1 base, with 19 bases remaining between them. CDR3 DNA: TGTGCCAGTAGTACCCGCAGCCAGCTGGTGGCCCAAGAGACCCAGTACTTC. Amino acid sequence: CASSTRSQLVAQETQYF.

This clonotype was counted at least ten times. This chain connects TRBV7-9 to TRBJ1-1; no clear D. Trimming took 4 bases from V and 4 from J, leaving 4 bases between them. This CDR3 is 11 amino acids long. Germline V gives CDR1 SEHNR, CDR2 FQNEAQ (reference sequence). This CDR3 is CASSSGTEAFF. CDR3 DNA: TGTGCCAGCAGCTCAGGCACTGAAGCTTTCTTT.

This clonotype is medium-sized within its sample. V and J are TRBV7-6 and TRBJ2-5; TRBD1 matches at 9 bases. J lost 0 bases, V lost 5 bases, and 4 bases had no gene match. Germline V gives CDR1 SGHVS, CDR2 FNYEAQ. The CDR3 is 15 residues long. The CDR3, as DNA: TGTGCCAGCAGCCCGACAGGGGGGAACCAAGAGACCCAGTACTTC. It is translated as CASSPTGGNQETQYF.